A selection of T cell receptor beta chains follows, all from one sample in a study of blood T cell repertoires in COVID-19. Only in-frame clones appear in the TCRdb table, and some are missing; sequencing was by immunoSEQ multiplex PCR. There are 75,000 to 90,000 clones in the sample; about nine tenths occur only once, and approximately 5% lies in the top ten. The sequencing sample was made of peripheral blood. The receptors derive from a man aged 50 to 60 with active or convalescent COVID-19. The conserved cysteine and the conserved F or W are not part of the CDR3 here. A D gene is named only where the DNA matches it firmly.

d_call	v_call	j_call	cdr3_aa
.	TRBV27	TRBJ1-6	ASSLTELSPLH
.	TRBV30	TRBJ1-2	AWNAGAYGYT
.	TRBV28	TRBJ2-3	ASSSPDRTQY
TRBD1	TRBV9	TRBJ1-2	ASSEQGDDYGYT
TRBD1	TRBV28	TRBJ1-2	ASSLFEDRFYGYT
.	TRBV11-2	TRBJ2-5	ASSLVGPPETQY
TRBD2	TRBV18	TRBJ2-1	ASSRDGGAIGEQF
TRBD1	TRBV7-2	TRBJ2-7	ASSLGGQSSYEQY
.	TRBV2	TRBJ2-1	ASYEGVPSSYNEQF
TRBD1	TRBV6-5	TRBJ2-4	ASLPSDRGRNIQY
.	TRBV5-1	TRBJ2-5	ASSLRLGETQY
.	TRBV5-1	TRBJ2-2	ASSTNTGELF
TRBD2	TRBV14	TRBJ2-7	ASSSGRGGTYEQY
TRBD1	TRBV7-9	TRBJ2-5	ASSLDRGSETQY
TRBD1	TRBV30	TRBJ2-7	AWKRETGGYEQY
TRBD1	TRBV18	TRBJ1-2	ASSLTGVDGYT
TRBD1	TRBV10-1	TRBJ2-2	ASSPGQGLGSGTGELF
.	TRBV19	TRBJ2-2	ASIQTSANTGELF
.	TRBV2	TRBJ2-4	ASSEGPGNIQY
TRBD1	TRBV6-2/TRBV6-3	TRBJ2-7	ASSGQGATYEQY
TRBD1	TRBV7-8	TRBJ2-5	ASSFVDRQGTQY
.	TRBV25-1	TRBJ2-1	ASSELSGRSYNEQF
TRBD1	TRBV4-2	TRBJ1-3	ASSRGTGAGNTIY
.	TRBV18	TRBJ1-5	ASSPSEGQPQH
.	TRBV5-5	TRBJ1-5	ASSLAGSLVQPQH
TRBD1	TRBV5-4	TRBJ1-1	ASNDRADLNTEAF
TRBD1	TRBV6-5	TRBJ1-6	ASSTVDREALH
.	TRBV5-1	TRBJ2-6	ASSPEGAGANVLT
TRBD2	TRBV4-2	TRBJ2-7	ASSQGLESSYEQY
TRBD2	TRBV19	TRBJ2-3	ASSARLAGGPTDTQY
TRBD1	TRBV6-6	TRBJ1-1	ASSYPGQGPNTEAF
.	TRBV9	TRBJ1-1	ASSVAEDTEAF
.	TRBV4-1	TRBJ2-1	ASSQDWGSDSYNEQF
TRBD1	TRBV4-1	TRBJ1-3	ASSQDGQGARRRMGNTIY
TRBD2	TRBV28	TRBJ2-3	ASSRLAGAGDTQY
.	TRBV2	TRBJ1-1	ASSTAFEAF
TRBD1	TRBV7-6	TRBJ1-1	ASTRQGATEAF
.	TRBV18	TRBJ1-1	ASSPGVVEAF
TRBD2	TRBV7-9	TRBJ2-5	ASSLGTSGGTETQY
TRBD1	TRBV2	TRBJ1-4	ASQQGINEKLF
.	TRBV28	TRBJ1-2	ASSLGPDSYYGYT
.	TRBV6-5	TRBJ2-1	ASRATGFWFNEQF
TRBD2	TRBV24-1	TRBJ2-3	ATSDLAGPGY
.	TRBV15	TRBJ2-2	ATSSDDGDTGELF
.	TRBV7-2	TRBJ2-2	ASSSQGTGELF
TRBD1	TRBV24-1	TRBJ2-3	ATSEPGGDTQY
.	TRBV13	TRBJ1-2	ASSLGSPGDGYT
TRBD1	TRBV7-2	TRBJ1-4	ASSGSLGGGEKLF
TRBD1	TRBV3-1/TRBV3-2	TRBJ1-6	ASSPGQANSPLH
TRBD1	TRBV9	TRBJ2-5	ASSPSDRGQETQY
.	TRBV5-6	TRBJ2-2	ASSYGNSRTGELF
TRBD1	TRBV7-6	TRBJ1-4	ASSRDSANEKLF
TRBD2	TRBV6-2/TRBV6-3	TRBJ2-3	ASSYSIETSGGNTDTQY